The clone carrying this T cell receptor (beta chain) was observed many times. Its antigen is unknown. Germline V gives CDR1 LGHDT, CDR2 YNNKEL (reference sequence). Trimming removed 3 bases at V and 6 bases at J, with 15 bases between. CDR3 length: 15 amino acids. The unsorted libraries were prepared from 2 million PBMCs (stored at -80 C). This specimen comes from a study of neurological immune-mediated disorders. Study-wide points: Private repertoires in all groups were suggested by the absence of shared CDR3 amino acid sequences among expanded clones across subjects.

With 10-nucleotide random UMIs, 5'RACE was used to make the cDNA. The output of every sequencing run, over 180 million TCR-beta sequences, came from 15-18 subjects. One entry per CDR3 protein results from TCRdb running MiXCR on the 5' RACE reads. The data contain 50,000 to 80,000 distinct CDR3 sequences, around 3.3% of them seen just once; the ten biggest clones take up about 4%. Sequenced: PBMCs. This rearrangement joins TRBV3-1 to TRBJ2-1; D is ambiguous. This receptor was obtained from a man in his forties or fifties with multiple sclerosis. CDR3 sequence reads: CASSQRLWDGNEQFF. DNA for the CDR3: TGTGCCAGCAGCCAGCGACTCTGGGATGGCAATGAGCAGTTCTTC.